A single sample is the source of the 5 T cell receptor beta chains below, sequenced in a study of blood T cell repertoires in COVID-19. Measured with immunoSEQ multiplex PCR; TCRdb has only the in-frame clones, and not every one. Of about 35,000 clones detected, roughly 88% appear once; the ten largest clones hold roughly a tenth. The specimen was peripheral blood. The receptor source for this set is a human donor in a cohort sampled during active COVID-19.

The chain is built from TRBV30 and TRBJ1-4; tentatively, D is TRBD1 (6 bases). From germline, CDR1 is GTSNPN and CDR2 SVGIG (reference sequence). With 4 bases removed from V and 7 bases from J, the gap between germline ends came to 16 bases. The CDR3 totals 14 residues. In DNA form, the CDR3 reads TGTGCCTGGATCCCATCGGGGGGGCCTGAAAAACTGTTTTTT. It yields the protein CAWIPSGGPEKLFF.

V and J are TRBV6-5 and TRBJ1-2; tentative D call: TRBD1 (6 bases). The germline gives CDR1 MNHEY, CDR2 SVGAGI. V was cut by 2 bases and J by 11 bases, with 18 bases left in between. The CDR3 contains 14 residues. CDR3: CASSYTRGGPRYTF. Here the CDR3 DNA reads TGTGCCAGCAGTTACACCCGCGGGGGCCCAAGGTACACCTTC.

This clone has just one count. The chain has TRBV30 and TRBJ2-5; 7 bases fit TRBD2. Germline V gene data show CDR1 as GTSNPN and CDR2 as SVGIG (reference sequence). CDR3 length: 15 amino acids. The V segment lost 3 bases and the J segment 5 bases; nucleotides outside the gene matches: 12. In DNA, the CDR3 is TGTGCCTGGAGCCTAGCGGCGTCCGGTCCGGAGACCCAGTACTTC. As protein: CAWSLAASGPETQYF.

CDR3 nucleotide sequence: TGTGCCAGCAGCTTGGATTCTTTTGGCTACACCTTC. Protein product: CASSLDSFGYTF. The gene calls are TRBV5-4 and TRBJ1-2; D is ambiguous. Germline loops: CDR1 SGHNT, CDR2 YYREEE (reference sequence). This CDR3 is 12 amino acids long. Trimming left V 0 bases short and J 7 bases short, with 7 bases between.

The genes are TRBV28 and TRBJ2-2, with TRBD2 as a possible D gene (5 bases). V was shortened by 7 bases and J by 5 bases, with 17 bases between the two germline ends. Germline V gene sequence: CDR1 MDHEN, CDR2 SYDVKM. CDR3 length: 15 residues. The CDR3 bases are TGTGCCAGCAACCGTCCGAGGGCGGGTACCGGGGAGCTGTTTTTT. Protein product: CASNRPRAGTGELFF. Supplemented by reference TRBV28 and TRBJ2-2, the full variable domain reads DVKVTQSSRYLVKRTGEKVFLECVQDMDHENMFWYRQDPGLGLRLIYFSYDVKMKEKGDIPEGYSVSREKKERFSLILESASTNQTSMYLCASNRPRAGTGELFFGEGSRLTVL.